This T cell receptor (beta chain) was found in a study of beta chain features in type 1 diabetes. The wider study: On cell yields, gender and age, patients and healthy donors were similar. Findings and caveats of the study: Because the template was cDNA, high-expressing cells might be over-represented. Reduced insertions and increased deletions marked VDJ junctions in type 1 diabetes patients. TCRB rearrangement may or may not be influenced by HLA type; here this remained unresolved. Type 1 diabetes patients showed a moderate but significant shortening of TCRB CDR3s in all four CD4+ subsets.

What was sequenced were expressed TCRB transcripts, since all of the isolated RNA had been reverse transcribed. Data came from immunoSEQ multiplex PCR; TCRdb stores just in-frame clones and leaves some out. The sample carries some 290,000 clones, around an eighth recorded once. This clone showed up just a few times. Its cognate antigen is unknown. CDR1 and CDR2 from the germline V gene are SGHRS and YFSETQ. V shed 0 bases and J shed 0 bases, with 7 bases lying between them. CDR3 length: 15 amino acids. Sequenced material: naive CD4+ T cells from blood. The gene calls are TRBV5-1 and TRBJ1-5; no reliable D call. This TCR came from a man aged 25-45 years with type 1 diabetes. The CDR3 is CASSLGGDSNQPQHF. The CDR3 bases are TGCGCCAGCAGCTTGGGAGGAGATAGCAATCAGCCCCAGCATTTT.